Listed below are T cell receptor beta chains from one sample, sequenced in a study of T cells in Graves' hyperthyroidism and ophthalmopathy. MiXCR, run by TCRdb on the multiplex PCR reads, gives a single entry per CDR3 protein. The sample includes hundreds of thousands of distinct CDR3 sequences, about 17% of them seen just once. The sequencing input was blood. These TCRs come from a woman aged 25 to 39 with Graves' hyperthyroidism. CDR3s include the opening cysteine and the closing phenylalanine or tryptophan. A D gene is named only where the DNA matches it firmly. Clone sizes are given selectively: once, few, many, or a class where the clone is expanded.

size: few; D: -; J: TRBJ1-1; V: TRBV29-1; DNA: TGCAGCGTCTTTCATGGGGGGTCCGATGAAGCTTTCTTT; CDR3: CSVFHGGSDEAFF
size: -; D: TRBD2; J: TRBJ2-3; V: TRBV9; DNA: TGTGCCAGCAGCGCCGGGAGGGCTAGCACAGATACGCAGTATTTT; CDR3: CASSAGRASTDTQYF
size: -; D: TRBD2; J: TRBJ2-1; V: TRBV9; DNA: TGTGCCAGCAGCGTAGATAGCGGGAGATCCTACAATGAGCAGTTCTTC; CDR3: CASSVDSGRSYNEQFF
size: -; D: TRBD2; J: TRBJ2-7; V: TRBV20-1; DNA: TGCAGTGCTAGAGATCTGCGCGGGAGGGGGTACGAGCAGTACTTC; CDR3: CSARDLRGRGYEQYF
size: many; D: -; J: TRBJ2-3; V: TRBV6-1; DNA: TGTGCCAGCAGAACCCACAGGGTAGATACGCAGTATTTT; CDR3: CASRTHRVDTQYF
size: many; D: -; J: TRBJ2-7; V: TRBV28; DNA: TGTGCCAGCAGCCCAGGGGCCGAGCAGTACTTC; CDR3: CASSPGAEQYF
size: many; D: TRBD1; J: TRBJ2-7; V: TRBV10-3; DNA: TGTGCCATCAGTACAGGGGAAAGAAACTACGAGCAGTACTTC; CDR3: CAISTGERNYEQYF
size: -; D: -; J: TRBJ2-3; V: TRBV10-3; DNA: TGTGCCATCAGTGAGGGACTACACACAGATACGCAGTATTTT; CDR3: CAISEGLHTDTQYF
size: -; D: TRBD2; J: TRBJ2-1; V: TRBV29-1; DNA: TGCAGCGTTGATCTGACTAGCGGTTCCTACAATGAGCAGTTCTTC; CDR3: CSVDLTSGSYNEQFF
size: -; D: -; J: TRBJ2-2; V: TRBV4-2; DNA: TGTGCCAGCAGCCAAGTCTGGAGCGGTGGGGACACCGGGGAGCTGTTTTTT; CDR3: CASSQVWSGGDTGELFF
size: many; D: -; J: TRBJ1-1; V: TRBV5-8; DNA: TGTGCCAGCAGGGTAGGACACCTGAACACTGAAGCTTTCTTT; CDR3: CASRVGHLNTEAFF